The entry that follows covers one T cell receptor (beta chain) sequence. This record comes from a study of blood T cell repertoires in COVID-19. At the level of the study: Spain, Italy and the United States supplied samples that represented acute and convalescent COVID-19. Nucleic acid was either cDNA or gDNA, and it came from T cells, B-cell-depleted T cells, or PBMCs.

Study processing details: How many nucleated cells were present was estimated from reference gene primer amplification. Using immunoSEQ multiplex PCR, the repertoire was profiled, and TCRdb retains in-frame clones only, with some absent. For V, J and clone size, that table is used; D and trimming come from the DNA. Altogether roughly 60,000 clones are present, 82% being singletons, with the ten largest covering 5.9%. The CDR3 spans 18 residues. Germline loops: CDR1 KGHDR, CDR2 SFDVKD. The V gene end was trimmed by 1 base and the J gene end by 7 bases; junction bases not matched to a gene: 14. This clonotype originated in a human donor in a cohort sampled during active or convalescent COVID-19. The chain recombines TRBV24-1 with TRBJ2-1; 8 nucleotides line up with TRBD2. The sequenced sample consisted of peripheral blood. The CDR3 DNA is TGTGCCACCAGTGATTTAAGCGCGGGGGGAAAATACGGGAATGAGCAGTTCTTC. This codes for CATSDLSAGGKYGNEQFF.